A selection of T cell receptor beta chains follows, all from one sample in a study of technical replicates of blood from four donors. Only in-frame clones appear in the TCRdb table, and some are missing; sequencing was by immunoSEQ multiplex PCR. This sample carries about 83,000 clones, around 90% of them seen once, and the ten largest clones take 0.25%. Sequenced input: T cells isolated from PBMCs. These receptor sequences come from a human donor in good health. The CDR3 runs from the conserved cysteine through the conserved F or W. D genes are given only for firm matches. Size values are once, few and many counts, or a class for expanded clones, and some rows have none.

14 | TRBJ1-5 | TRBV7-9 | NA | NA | CASSLDSRNQPQHF | TGTGCCAGCAGCTTAGATTCCCGTAATCAGCCCCAGCATTTT
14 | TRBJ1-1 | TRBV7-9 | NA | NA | CASSYGRGNTEAFF | TGTGCCAGCAGCTATGGTCGGGGGAACACTGAAGCTTTCTTT
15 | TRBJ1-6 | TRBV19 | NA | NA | CASSMLETPNSPLHF | TGTGCCAGTAGTATGCTGGAGACTCCTAATTCACCCCTCCACTTT
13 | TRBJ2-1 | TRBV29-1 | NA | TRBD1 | CSGGVDRESEQFF | TGCAGCGGCGGGGTGGACAGGGAAAGTGAGCAGTTCTTC
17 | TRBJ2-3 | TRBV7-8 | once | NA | CASSLGPLVASTDTQYF | TGTGCCAGCAGCTTAGGACCCCTAGTAGCTAGCACAGATACGCAGTATTTT
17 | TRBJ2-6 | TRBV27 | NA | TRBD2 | CASRLTSGRWGANVLTF | TGTGCCAGCAGACTTACTAGCGGGAGGTGGGGGGCCAACGTCCTGACTTTC
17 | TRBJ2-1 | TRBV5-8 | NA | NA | CASSHERFLTGLDEQFF | TGTGCCAGCAGCCATGAAAGGTTTTTAACGGGATTAGATGAGCAGTTCTTC
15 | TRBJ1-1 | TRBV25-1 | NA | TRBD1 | CASGRVDRGRTEAFF | TGTGCCAGTGGACGGGTGGACAGGGGGCGTACTGAAGCTTTCTTT
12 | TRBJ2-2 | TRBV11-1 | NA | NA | CASSFRLGELFF | TGTGCCAGCAGCTTCAGACTGGGGGAGCTGTTTTTT
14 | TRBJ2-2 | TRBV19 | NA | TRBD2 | CASMWREQDGELFF | TGTGCCAGTATGTGGCGGGAGCAGGACGGGGAGCTGTTTTTT
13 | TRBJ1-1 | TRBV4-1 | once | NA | CASSQGGGFEAFF | TGCGCCAGCAGCCAGGGTGGGGGGTTTGAAGCTTTCTTT
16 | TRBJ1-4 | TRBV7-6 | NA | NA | CASSTRTGFLNEKLFF | TGTGCCAGCAGCACACGAACAGGGTTCCTCAATGAAAAACTGTTTTTT
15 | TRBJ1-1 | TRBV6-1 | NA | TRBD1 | CASVPGQGAIVEAFF | TGTGCCAGCGTCCCGGGACAGGGGGCTATAGTTGAAGCTTTCTTT
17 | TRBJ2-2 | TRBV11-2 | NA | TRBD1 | CASSSTGGLLVAGELFF | TGTGCCAGCAGCTCTACAGGGGGGCTCCTGGTCGCCGGGGAGCTGTTTTTT
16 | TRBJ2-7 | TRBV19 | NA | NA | CASSPADAGPTYEQYF | TGTGCCAGTAGCCCCGCCGACGCAGGCCCAACCTACGAGCAGTACTTC
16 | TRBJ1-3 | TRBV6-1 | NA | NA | CASSEGAPSSGNTIYF | TGTGCCAGCAGTGAAGGGGCCCCAAGCTCTGGAAACACCATATATTTT
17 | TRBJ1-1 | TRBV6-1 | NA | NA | CASSGAPGRGSGTEAFF | TGTGCCAGCAGTGGGGCTCCCGGGCGGGGATCGGGCACTGAAGCTTTCTTT
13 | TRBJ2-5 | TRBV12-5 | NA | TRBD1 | CASGNRGRETQYF | TGTGCTAGTGGGAACAGGGGGCGAGAGACCCAGTACTTC
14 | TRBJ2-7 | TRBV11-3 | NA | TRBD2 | CASSRLAQNYEQYF | TGTGCCAGCAGCCGACTAGCACAAAACTACGAGCAGTACTTC
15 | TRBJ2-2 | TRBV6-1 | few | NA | CASSEFSGNTGELFF | TGTGCCAGCAGTGAATTCAGCGGAAACACCGGGGAGCTGTTTTTT
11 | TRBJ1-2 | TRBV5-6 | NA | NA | CASSLAGGYTF | TGTGCCAGCAGCTTGGCCGGTGGCTACACCTTC
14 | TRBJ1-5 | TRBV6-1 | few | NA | CASSQQGQRQPQHF | TGTGCCAGCAGTCAACAGGGTCAGCGTCAGCCCCAGCATTTT
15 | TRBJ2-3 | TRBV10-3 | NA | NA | CAISAREASTDTQYF | TGTGCCATCAGTGCCCGAGAGGCCAGCACAGATACGCAGTATTTT
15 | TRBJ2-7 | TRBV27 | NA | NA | CASSLTLAPSYEQYF | TGTGCCAGCAGTTTAACCCTAGCTCCTTCCTACGAGCAGTACTTC
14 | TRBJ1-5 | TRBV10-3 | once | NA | CAISESTGDQPQHF | TGTGCCATCAGTGAGTCGACCGGGGATCAGCCCCAGCATTTT
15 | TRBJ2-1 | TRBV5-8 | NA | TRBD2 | CASDQREGFIGEQFF | TGTGCCAGCGACCAGCGGGAGGGATTTATCGGTGAGCAGTTCTTC
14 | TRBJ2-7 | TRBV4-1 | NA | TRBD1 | CASSQGRGNYEQYF | TGCGCCAGCAGCCAGGGCAGGGGGAATTACGAGCAGTACTTC
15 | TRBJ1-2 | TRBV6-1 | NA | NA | CASSVEVGVNYGYTF | TGTGCCAGCAGTGTGGAGGTGGGAGTTAACTATGGCTACACCTTC
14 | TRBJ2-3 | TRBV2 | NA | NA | CASSESKLTDTQYF | TGTGCCAGCAGTGAATCGAAACTCACAGATACGCAGTATTTT
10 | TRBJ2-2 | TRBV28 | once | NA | CASSQGELFF | TGTGCCAGCAGCCAGGGGGAGCTGTTTTTT
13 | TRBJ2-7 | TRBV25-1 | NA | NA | CASSDRSFYEQYF | TGTGCCAGCAGTGACAGGTCCTTCTACGAGCAGTACTTC
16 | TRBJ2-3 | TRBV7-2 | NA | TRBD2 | CASSSSGRESTDTQYF | TGTGCCAGCAGCTCTAGCGGGAGGGAAAGCACAGATACGCAGTATTTT
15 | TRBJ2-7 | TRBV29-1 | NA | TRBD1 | CSVDPGQGGLGEQYF | TGCAGCGTTGACCCGGGACAGGGGGGGTTGGGGGAGCAGTACTTC
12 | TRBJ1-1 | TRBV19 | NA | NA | CASSIRGIQAFF | TGTGCCAGTAGTATTAGGGGTATACAAGCTTTCTTT
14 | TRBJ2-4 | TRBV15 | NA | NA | CATSSGLDYNIQYF | TGTGCCACCAGCAGCGGACTGGACTATAACATTCAGTACTTC
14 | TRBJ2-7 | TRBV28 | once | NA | CASSFSVPPSEQYF | TGTGCCAGCAGTTTTTCAGTGCCGCCTTCCGAGCAGTACTTC
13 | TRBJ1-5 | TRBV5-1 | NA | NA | CASSLNTNQPQHF | TGCGCCAGCAGCTTGAACACCAATCAGCCCCAGCATTTT
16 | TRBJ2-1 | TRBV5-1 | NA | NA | CASSRVPHQSYNEQFF | TGCGCCAGCTCCAGGGTTCCCCATCAATCCTACAATGAGCAGTTCTTC
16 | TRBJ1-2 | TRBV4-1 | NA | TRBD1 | CASSQETGIPYYGYTF | TGCGCCAGCAGCCAGGAGACAGGGATCCCTTACTATGGCTACACCTTC
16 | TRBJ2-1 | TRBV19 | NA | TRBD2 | CASSGGLAGGYNEQFF | TGTGCCAGTAGTGGGGGGCTAGCGGGGGGTTACAATGAGCAGTTCTTC
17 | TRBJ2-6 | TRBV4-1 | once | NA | CASSQSGLSSRANVLTF | TGCGCCAGCAGCCAATCTGGACTGAGCTCTAGGGCCAACGTCCTGACTTTC
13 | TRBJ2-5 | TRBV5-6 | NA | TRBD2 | CASSFLGGETQYF | TGTGCCAGCAGCTTCCTGGGGGGGGAGACCCAGTACTTC
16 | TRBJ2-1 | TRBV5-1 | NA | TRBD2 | CASSPGLAGDYNEQFF | TGCGCCAGCAGCCCCGGACTAGCGGGTGACTACAATGAGCAGTTCTTC
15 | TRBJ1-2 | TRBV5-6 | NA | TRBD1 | CASSLGAGGNYGYTF | TGTGCCAGCAGCTTGGGGGCAGGGGGCAACTATGGCTACACCTTC
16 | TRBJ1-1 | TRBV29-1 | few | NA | CSVVADGPRMNTEAFF | TGCAGCGTTGTCGCCGATGGGCCTCGCATGAACACTGAAGCTTTCTTT
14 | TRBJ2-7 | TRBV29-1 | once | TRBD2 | CSVGTISSGGEQYF | TGCAGCGTTGGGACTATTTCCTCGGGGGGCGAGCAGTACTTC
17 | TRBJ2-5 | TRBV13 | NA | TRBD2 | CASKPPSGLAVQETQYF | TGTGCCAGCAAACCCCCATCCGGGCTAGCGGTACAAGAGACCCAGTACTTC
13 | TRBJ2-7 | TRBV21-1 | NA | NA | CASSKREGNGQYF | TGTGCCAGCAGCAAACGGGAGGGGAATGGGCAGTACTTC
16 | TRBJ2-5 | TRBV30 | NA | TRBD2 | CAWSVQQLAGRETQYF | TGTGCCTGGAGTGTACAACAACTAGCGGGTAGGGAGACCCAGTACTTC
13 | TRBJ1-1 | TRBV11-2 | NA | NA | CAGAKDRNTEAFF | TGTGCCGGAGCTAAGGACAGGAACACTGAAGCTTTCTTT
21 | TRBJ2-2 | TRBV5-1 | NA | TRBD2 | CASSLSYWTSGRDANTGELFF | TGCGCCAGCAGCTTGAGTTACTGGACTAGCGGGAGGGACGCGAACACCGGGGAGCTGTTTTTT
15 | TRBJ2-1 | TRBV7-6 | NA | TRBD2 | CASTTGLAGYNEQFF | TGTGCCAGCACTACTGGACTAGCGGGCTACAATGAGCAGTTCTTC